Listed here are 17 T cell receptor beta chains from one sample, sequenced in a study of T cell changes during pregnancy in multiple sclerosis. The protocol was immunoSEQ multiplex PCR, while the TCRdb copy is restricted to in-frame clones and leaves out a portion. The sample holds 50,000 or so clones, roughly nine tenths seen once. The material was CD8+ T cells from peripheral blood mononuclear cells, obtained after pregnancy. The receptors here all came from a female donor with multiple sclerosis, enrolled in a pregnancy study.

This sequence joins TRBV6-1 and TRBJ1-6; maybe TRBD1 (6 bases). V lost 1 base and J lost 8, with 12 bases in between. The CDR3 sequence is 15 residues long. CDR1 MNHNS and CDR2 SASEGT come from the germline V gene. Here the CDR3 DNA reads TGTGCCAGCAGTGAAGGCCCAGGGGCGGATTCACCCCTCCACTTT. Its protein product is CASSEGPGADSPLHF.

This sequence joins TRBV9 and TRBJ2-3; 9 bases match TRBD1. Germline V CDR1 and CDR2: SGDLS, YYNGEE. The CDR3 loop spans 14 amino acids. V was pared by 3 bases and J by 8 bases, with 7 bases of the junction left unmatched. The CDR3 is CASSDRDRAITQYF. The CDR3 DNA reads TGTGCCAGCAGCGACCGGGACAGGGCAATTACGCAGTATTTT.

This rearrangement joins TRBV5-1 to TRBJ2-1, with 10 bases fitting TRBD2. Germline V gene lookup returns CDR1 SGHRS and CDR2 YFSETQ. V was pared by 2 bases and J by 12 bases, with 14 bases of the junction left unmatched. CDR3 length: 16 residues. Here the CDR3 reads CASSFRLAGALGGQFF. The DNA of the CDR3 is TGCGCCAGCAGCTTCCGTCTAGCGGGGGCCTTGGGGGGGCAGTTCTTC.

The chain has TRBV2 and TRBJ2-7, with no clear D. V lost 7 bases to trimming and J lost 5 bases, with 12 bases between them. The germline gives CDR1 SNHLY, CDR2 FYNNEI. CDR3 size: 12 residues. CDR3 residues: CASISPGHEQYF. Here the CDR3 DNA reads TGTGCCAGCATCTCACCCGGTCACGAGCAGTACTTC. The whole variable domain, remainder taken from reference TRBV2 and TRBJ2-7, is EPEVTQTPSHQVTQMGQEVILRCVPISNHLYFYWYRQILGQKVEFLVSFYNNEISEKSEIFDDQFSVERPDGSNFTLKIRSTKLEDSAMYFCASISPGHEQYFGPGTRLTVT.

The chain joins TRBV27 to TRBJ2-5; TRBD2 might be the D (5 bases). V lost 4 bases and J 2 bases, leaving 11 bases between the germline ends. This CDR3 is 14 amino acids long. Germline lookup yields CDR1 MNHEY and CDR2 SMNVEV (reference sequence). CDR3 amino acids: CASSSITGQETQYF. DNA for the CDR3: TGTGCCAGCAGTTCTATAACGGGGCAAGAGACCCAGTACTTC.

The rearrangement links TRBV6-6 to TRBJ1-3; D call uncertain. The CDR3 totals 13 residues. With 10 bases removed from V and 2 bases from J, the gap between germline ends came to 12 bases. CDR1 is MNHNY, CDR2 SVGAGI, per germline (reference sequence). The CDR3 nucleotides are TGTGCCACACACGACGGAGCTGGAAACACCATATATTTT. Encoded protein: CATHDGAGNTIYF.

The genes are TRBV20-1 and TRBJ2-5; a possible D gene is TRBD1 (6 bases). The CDR3 runs 11 residues. The germline CDR1 and CDR2 sequences are DFQATT and SNEGSKA (reference sequence). V was pared by 5 bases and J by 4 bases, with 8 bases between. Here the CDR3 reads CSAAGAETQYF. CDR3 nucleotides: TGCAGTGCTGCAGGGGCAGAGACCCAGTACTTC.

This chain uses TRBV6-5 with TRBJ1-5; tentative D call: TRBD1 (6 bases). Trimming removed 4 bases from V and 3 bases from J, with 13 bases in between. Per germline, CDR1 MNHEY and CDR2 SVGAGI. There are 15 residues in the CDR3. This CDR3 reads CASSFGGGPNQPQHF. As DNA, the CDR3 is TGTGCCAGCAGTTTCGGGGGGGGGCCCAATCAGCCCCAGCATTTT.

The J gene is TRBJ1-1, the V gene TRBV2; D is perhaps TRBD1 (5 bases). The CDR3 covers 14 residues. The germline V and J ends were trimmed by 6 bases and 1 base, with 12 bases remaining between them. Germline CDR1 reads SNHLY; CDR2 reads FYNNEI. Here the CDR3 DNA reads TGTGCCAGCAGAGGGGTATCAGCGAACACTGAAGCTTTCTTT. It is translated as CASRGVSANTEAFF. Together with reference TRBV2 and TRBJ1-1, the CDR3 gives the full variable domain: EPEVTQTPSHQVTQMGQEVILRCVPISNHLYFYWYRQILGQKVEFLVSFYNNEISEKSEIFDDQFSVERPDGSNFTLKIRSTKLEDSAMYFCASRGVSANTEAFFGQGTRLTVV.

Regarding this clone: Sequence at one end of the junction differs from germline and may be a read error. The V call is TRBV7-9, the J call TRBJ2-7, with a tentative D call TRBD1 (6 bases). Germline V lookup: CDR1 SEHNR, CDR2 FQNEAQ (reference sequence). The CDR3 extends over 15 amino acids. CDR3 sequence reads: CASSLATGPTYEQYF. The CDR3 DNA is TGTGCCAGCAGCCTAGCAACAGGGCCGACCTACGAGCAGTACTTC.

The chain recombines TRBV6-5 with TRBJ1-6; D may be TRBD1 (5 bases). With 8 bases removed from V and 7 bases from J, the gap between germline ends came to 12 bases. The germline V gene encodes CDR1 MNHEY and CDR2 SVGAGI. The CDR3 covers 13 residues. CDR3 sequence: CASQQAVNSPLHF. CDR3 bases: TGTGCCAGCCAACAGGCGGTGAATTCACCCCTCCACTTT.

This chain uses TRBV6-6 with TRBJ2-7; 9 positions agree with TRBD1. Trimming cost V 2 bases and J 5 bases; bases outside gene matches: 4. The CDR3 has 14 amino acids. Germline loops: CDR1 MNHNY, CDR2 SVGAGI (reference sequence). CDR3 in amino acids: CASSYVTGGNEQYF. CDR3 bases: TGTGCCAGCAGTTACGTGACAGGGGGAAACGAGCAGTACTTC.

The chain links TRBV6-6 to TRBJ1-5; 9 bases fit TRBD1. Trimming at V came to 10 bases and at J to 3 bases, leaving 4 bases not matched to a gene. Germline assignment: CDR1 MNHNY and CDR2 SVGAGI (reference sequence). The CDR3 loop spans 13 amino acids. DNA for the CDR3: TGTGCCACAGGACAGGGGACCAATCAGCCCCAGCATTTT. Translation gives CATGQGTNQPQHF.

The chain has TRBV21-1 and TRBJ1-5; the tabulated D call, TRBD1, remains unverified against the DNA. TRBV21-1 is a recognized pseudogene. This CDR3 has 17 residues. CDR3 amino acids: CASSRSRFIKQYQPQHF. Written as DNA, the CDR3 is TGTGCCAGCAGCCGATCCCGATTCATTAAACAATATCAGCCCCAGCATTTT.

The rearrangement links TRBV6-5 to TRBJ2-7; 12 positions agree with TRBD1. V shed 5 bases, J shed 12 bases, and the junction held 11 bases outside the gene matches. Germline V gene lookup returns CDR1 MNHEY and CDR2 SVGAGI. The CDR3 runs 14 residues. The CDR3 sequence: CASSPGTGGPYSYF. CDR3 bases: TGTGCCAGCAGTCCCGGGACAGGGGGCCCTTATTCGTACTTC.

The count of this clone is one. The chain combines TRBV11-2 with TRBJ1-1; D may be TRBD1 (6 bases). Deletions cut 2 bases from V and 8 bases from J, with 24 bases between. Germline CDR1 is SGHAT and CDR2 is FQNNGV. The CDR3 contains 17 residues. In DNA, the CDR3 is TGTGCCAGCAGCTTATGGGAGCTGAGGGGGGGGGCAAACGAAGCTTTCTTT. Its translation: CASSLWELRGGANEAFF.

The chain combines TRBV5-5 with TRBJ2-7, with 8 bases fitting TRBD2. Germline V lookup: CDR1 SGHKS, CDR2 YYEKEE (reference sequence). The junction had 15 bases not matched to a gene; V was cut back by 4 bases and J by 3 bases. This CDR3 region has 17 residues. CDR3 residues: CASSPHPGGGLYYEQYF. In DNA form, the CDR3 reads TGTGCCAGCAGCCCTCACCCCGGGGGGGGCCTCTACTACGAGCAGTACTTC.